These T cell receptor beta chains were read from a single sample in a study of T cell responses to AZD1222 COVID-19 vaccine. The protocol was immunoSEQ multiplex PCR, while the TCRdb copy is restricted to in-frame clones and leaves out a portion. The repertoire consists of 180,000 or so clones, with about nine tenths occurring once and the leading ten covering 1.5% to 2.5%. The sequences come from peripheral blood, collected 28 days after the second AZD1222 dose. The source is an adult who received the AZD1222 COVID-19 vaccine. Each CDR3 is given with its conserved first and last residue. D genes are given only for firm matches. For some rows the clone size is stated as once, few or many, or as a class when expanded; others skip it.

>13|few|TRBJ1-5|TRBV6-2/TRBV6-3|-
TGTGCCAGCAGTGTCCAGTTAAATCAGCCCCAGCATTTT
CASSVQLNQPQHF
>13|-|TRBJ1-2|TRBV30|-
TGTGCCTGGAAAGGCCCACTCTACTATGGCTACACCTTC
CAWKGPLYYGYTF
>14|-|TRBJ1-1|TRBV10-2|-
TGCGCCAGCCGGACGGGGGCGAAGAACACTGAAGCTTTCTTT
CASRTGAKNTEAFF
>16|-|TRBJ1-3|TRBV5-1|-
TGCGCCAGCAGCTTGGCCGGGACCCTGGGAGGAAACACCATATATTTT
CASSLAGTLGGNTIYF
>16|few|TRBJ2-2|TRBV6-1|TRBD1
TGTGCCAGCAGTGAAAACCCGGGACAGGGGGCCGGGGAGCTGTTTTTT
CASSENPGQGAGELFF
>15|-|TRBJ2-1|TRBV7-9|-
TGTGCCAGCAGCTATCCCGGGAACTCCTACAATGAGCAGTTCTTC
CASSYPGNSYNEQFF
>14|-|TRBJ1-2|TRBV5-4|TRBD1
TGTGCCAGCGCCTCGGACAGGGTCATCTATGGCTACACCTTC
CASASDRVIYGYTF
>18|-|TRBJ2-6|TRBV6-1|-
TGTGCCAGCAGTGACAAAGACCGTTGGTACTCTGGGGCCAACGTCCTGACTTTC
CASSDKDRWYSGANVLTF
>15|-|TRBJ1-2|TRBV19|TRBD1
TGTGCCAGTAGTGAAATCTCACAGGGGGCGGACGGCTACACCTTC
CASSEISQGADGYTF
>15|once|TRBJ2-1|TRBV19|TRBD1
TGTGCCAGTACCCCCGGGACAGGCGAGTACAATGAGCAGTTCTTC
CASTPGTGEYNEQFF
>14|-|TRBJ1-6|TRBV7-6|-
TGTGCCAGCAGCCCTCGGGTCTATAATTCACCCCTCCACTTT
CASSPRVYNSPLHF
>12|-|TRBJ1-2|TRBV19|-
TGTGCCAGTAGTATGCGAGGGCGCGGCTACACCTTC
CASSMRGRGYTF
>16|-|TRBJ2-1|TRBV28|TRBD2
TGTGCCAGCAGCACCTCCGGGACTAACAACTACAATGAGCAGTTCTTC
CASSTSGTNNYNEQFF
>14|-|TRBJ1-2|TRBV5-8|-
TGTGCCAGCAGCTTTTGGGCCGCGGGGAGAGGCTACACCTTC
CASSFWAAGRGYTF
>13|-|TRBJ2-1|TRBV4-1|-
TGCGCCAGCAGCCAAGGAGGTCGAGTGGAGCAGTTCTTC
CASSQGGRVEQFF
>17|-|TRBJ1-2|TRBV3-1/TRBV3-2|TRBD1
TGTGCCAGCAGCCAGGGGACAGGGAACCTCGTTAGCTATGGCTACACCTTC
CASSQGTGNLVSYGYTF
>15|-|TRBJ2-3|TRBV7-9|-
TGTGCCAGCAGCGTCAGACAGGCTTCCACAGATACGCAGTATTTT
CASSVRQASTDTQYF
>16|-|TRBJ1-6|TRBV3-1/TRBV3-2|-
TGTGCCAGCAGCTTTTCTCCACCGGGGGGGAATTCACCCCTCCACTTT
CASSFSPPGGNSPLHF
>15|-|TRBJ2-1|TRBV5-6|-
TGTGCCAGCAGCCCCCCGGAGGGGGGGCATGGTGAGCAGTTCTTC
CASSPPEGGHGEQFF
>16|-|TRBJ1-6|TRBV10-1|-
TGCGCCATCAGAGACAGTCTGGGGTCCTATAATTCACCCCTCCACTTT
CAIRDSLGSYNSPLHF
>16|-|TRBJ2-1|TRBV28|-
TGTGCCAGCAGTTTGGTGGGGTCGGGAGTAGGCGATGAGCAGTTCTTC
CASSLVGSGVGDEQFF
>18|-|TRBJ1-4|TRBV5-1|-
TGCGCCAGCAGCCGATCCGCACTTGGACAGCCAACTAATGAAAAACTGTTTTTT
CASSRSALGQPTNEKLFF
>12|-|TRBJ2-5|TRBV7-2|-
TGTGCCAGCAGCACCGTACAAGAGACCCAGTACTTC
CASSTVQETQYF
>17|-|TRBJ1-5|TRBV4-2|TRBD1
TGTGCCAGCAGCCAAAGGGGTGAGACAGGGGGCAATCAGCCCCAGCATTTT
CASSQRGETGGNQPQHF
>15|-|TRBJ1-6|TRBV3-1/TRBV3-2|-
TGTGCCAGCAGCCACCGCGACAGGTGGAATTCACCCCTCCACTTT
CASSHRDRWNSPLHF
>16|-|TRBJ2-4|TRBV30|-
TGTGCCTGGAGTGCATTACCTCAGGGAGCCAAAAACATTCAGTACTTC
CAWSALPQGAKNIQYF
>14|-|TRBJ1-5|TRBV7-9|-
TGTGCCAGCAGCCGCGTTGAGGTCAATCAGCCCCAGCATTTT
CASSRVEVNQPQHF
>13|-|TRBJ1-1|TRBV10-3|-
TGTGCCATCAGTGAGTCCCAATTTTCTGAAGCTTTCTTT
CAISESQFSEAFF
>14|-|TRBJ1-6|TRBV30|-
TGTGCCTGGAGGAGGGATGGCTATAATTCACCCCTCCACTTT
CAWRRDGYNSPLHF
>15|-|TRBJ2-3|TRBV10-3|TRBD2
TGTGCCATCAGAAGTTCTAGCGGGACCACAGATACGCAGTATTTT
CAIRSSSGTTDTQYF
>15|-|TRBJ2-7|TRBV9|-
TGTGCCAGCAGCGTAGGCCCTACGGACTCCTACGAGCAGTACTTC
CASSVGPTDSYEQYF
>14|once|TRBJ2-4|TRBV2|-
TGTGCCAGCAGTGAAATGGGCATAAAAAACATTCAGTACTTC
CASSEMGIKNIQYF
>16|-|TRBJ2-3|TRBV7-2|TRBD2
TGTGCCAGCAGCTTAGAAGTTGGCGGGGGGGCTCAGACGCAGTATTTT
CASSLEVGGGAQTQYF
>14|-|TRBJ2-7|TRBV29-1|-
TGCAGCGTTGACAGGGCAGGGTCCCCCTACGAGCAGTACTTC
CSVDRAGSPYEQYF
>14|-|TRBJ1-1|TRBV7-2|-
TGTGCCAGCAGCTTGGGGGACTCGAACACTGAAGCTTTCTTT
CASSLGDSNTEAFF
>16|-|TRBJ1-5|TRBV7-8|-
TGTGCCAGCAGCTTAGGAAGGTTACAGATCAATCAGCCCCAGCATTTT
CASSLGRLQINQPQHF
>15|-|TRBJ2-7|TRBV6-5|-
TGTGCCAGCACGGGTGGAGGGGCAGGGGTCTACGAGCAGTACTTC
CASTGGGAGVYEQYF
>14|-|TRBJ1-1|TRBV7-2|-
TGTGCCAGCAGCTTAGATGACGGAAACACTGAAGCTTTCTTT
CASSLDDGNTEAFF
>16|-|TRBJ2-1|TRBV7-9|TRBD2
TGTGCCAGCAGCTTAGGCGGGGGACGATCCTCCAATGAGCAGTTCTTC
CASSLGGGRSSNEQFF
>15|-|TRBJ1-1|TRBV7-6|TRBD1
TGTGCCAGCAGCGAGGGACAGGGGATGAACACTGAAGCTTTCTTT
CASSEGQGMNTEAFF
>18|few|TRBJ2-6|TRBV2|TRBD1
TGTGCCAGCAGTGTAAAGAGACAGGGGGCGTCTGGGGCCAACGTCCTGACTTTC
CASSVKRQGASGANVLTF
>13|-|TRBJ2-7|TRBV12-3/TRBV12-4|TRBD1
TGTGCCAGCAGGACAGGGGGAACCTACGAGCAGTACTTC
CASRTGGTYEQYF
>14|-|TRBJ1-2|TRBV24-1|TRBD1
TGTGCCACCAGTGACTCCCGGGACAGCTACGGCTACACCTTC
CATSDSRDSYGYTF
>14|once|TRBJ1-1|TRBV10-2|TRBD1
TGCGCCAGCAGTGGGGACAGGGGAGGTACTGAAGCTTTCTTT
CASSGDRGGTEAFF
>15|-|TRBJ1-2|TRBV3-1/TRBV3-2|TRBD1
TGTGCCAGCAGCCAAGCGGGACAGGGAAACCATGGCTACACCTTC
CASSQAGQGNHGYTF
>15|-|TRBJ1-6|TRBV7-9|-
TGTGCCAGCAGCCCAGGGGAGGGACCGAATTCACCCCTCCACTTT
CASSPGEGPNSPLHF
>16|-|TRBJ2-1|TRBV3-1/TRBV3-2|TRBD2
TGTGCCAGCAGCCAGACGACGGGAGGTCCCTACAATGAGCAGTTCTTC
CASSQTTGGPYNEQFF
>12|-|TRBJ2-3|TRBV4-2|-
TGTGCCAGCAGCCAAGATTCGGATACGCAGTATTTT
CASSQDSDTQYF
>16|-|TRBJ2-5|TRBV15|-
TGTGCCACCAGCCCCCCCGGGGCGGGCCTAACAGAGACCCAGTACTTC
CATSPPGAGLTETQYF
>15|-|TRBJ1-4|TRBV19|-
TGTGCCAGTAGCAGACAGAGCGCAACTAATGAAAAACTGTTTTTT
CASSRQSATNEKLFF
>18|-|TRBJ1-1|TRBV7-9|-
TGTGCCAGCAGCCTAACCGGTAGGGGCCTTGTAATGGTCACTGAAGCTTTCTTT
CASSLTGRGLVMVTEAFF